This T cell receptor beta chain appears in the sequencing data of a study of cytomegalovirus exposure and HLA in healthy donors (dated by TCRdb to the late 2010s). General notes on the study: A later analysis indicated that the 120 validation repertoires were generated on the platform also employed for the roughly 730 repertoires of the first cohort. The aim of the study was to test whether cataloging public T cell receptors could identify signatures of past pathogen exposure. A separate validation cohort of more than 100 different subjects was used in addition to the approximately 640-subject first cohort. High-throughput TCR immunosequencing, statistical association of individual TCRs with disease status, and machine learning were combined to predict cytomegalovirus infection status. Broad study findings and their caveats: A later analysis had no HLA typing for the validation cohort, so co-occurrence there was scored across all 130 or so repertoires. Most TCR sequences were observed very rarely across donors, whereas some public TCRs were present in many individuals. According to the authors, the approach could potentially be generalized to other disease states and immunological phenotypes. The classifier was reported to diagnose cytomegalovirus status with high specificity and sensitivity in both the original and validation cohorts. The study gave a list of roughly 150 TCR beta chains associated with cytomegalovirus. In a later analysis, TCRs clustered in the first cohort were found to also tend to co-occur in the roughly 120 validation repertoires, with 94% of cluster scores above 0. In vitro tests confirmed that three of the cytomegalovirus-associated TCR beta chains recognize cytomegalovirus antigens.

On this clone itself: The antigen it binds to is not known. Base qualities are not at hand, and no much larger clone is one base apart.

The donors belonged to the validation cohort of around 110 subjects, which was separate from the roughly 670-subject first cohort. Libraries were built with the immunoSEQ multiplex PCR assay. Concerning the study's data processing: A statistical classification framework was built to diagnose cytomegalovirus status from the catalog of TCR beta chain sequences. TCRdb retrieved this table from immuneACCESS and kept in-frame rearrangements only. Not all clones are present; in checked studies, unresolved V genes account for under half, and no reason is known for the remainder. V and J calls and clone size are given by that table; D and trimming were obtained from the DNA. Present in this sample are some 140,000 clones, roughly nine tenths of which were seen just once. The biggest ten clones account for 2.9% of the sample. From its cysteine to its phenylalanine, the CDR3 spans 14 amino acids. Of all the DNA, just the CDR3 is kept, 42 bases in frame from base 1. V is clipped by 2 bases and J by 1 base, and the sequence between their germline boundaries is 8 bases long. The germline V gene encodes CDR1 MNHEY and CDR2 SMNVEV (reference sequence).

Sequenced: PBMCs. Recombination joined TRBV27 with TRBJ1-1; the D gene cannot be resolved reliably. This receptor was obtained from a man younger than 35 in good health and CMV-seronegative. At the DNA level, the sequence is TGTGCCAGCAGTTTAGCACGGAGGAACACTGAAGCTTTCTTT. This yields the protein CASSLARRNTEAFF.